The clone carrying this TCR beta chain was observed a handful of times. The antigen is not known. Construction of TCR beta libraries relied on iRepertoire HTBI primers and on Arm-PCR targeting CDR3 regions. TCRdb reprocessed the multiplex PCR reads via MiXCR and lists one record per CDR3 protein. Of 620,000 or so distinct CDR3 sequences in the sample, under 20% were seen once. CDR3 length equals 15 residues. Trimming took 7 bases from V and 3 from J, leaving 17 bases between them. Germline loops: CDR1 MDHEN, CDR2 SYDVKM. This entry comes from a study of regulatory T cells in long-lasting Graves disease. Whole-study findings and limits: Patients with persistent disease showed a bias toward TRBV28, TRBJ1-2 and TRBJ2-5.

Time point reported: newly diagnosed GD, antithyroid drugs for less than 3 months. PBMC RNA served as the TCR library source. The sample was also linked to a second study, of T cells in Graves' hyperthyroidism and ophthalmopathy. That source adds: Newly diagnosed hyperthyroidism patients aged 18 to 65 years had disease lasting under 2 months.

The TCR comes from a woman aged 25-40 years with Graves disease. The genes are TRBV28 and TRBJ2-3; tentative D call: TRBD2 (5 bases). The source material was peripheral blood mononuclear cells (PBMCs), sampled at new diagnosis, from a patient treated with antithyroid drugs. In nucleotides, the CDR3 is TGTGCCAGCACACAAGGAGGTTGGGGAACAGATACGCAGTATTTT. Residues: CASTQGGWGTDTQYF.